The TCR beta chain under discussion was sequenced for a study of cytomegalovirus exposure and HLA in healthy donors. The table lists this clone with a count of one. Its antigen is undetermined. PCR involved 60 Vbeta and 13 Jbeta primers. The assay was immunoSEQ multiplex PCR, and TCRdb's table has in-frame clones only and misses some. Of roughly 70,000 clones in the sample, about 74% were seen once. Germline V gives CDR1 ENHRY, CDR2 SYGVKD. With 2 bases clipped from V and 5 bases from J, the junction kept 7 bases outside the gene matches. The CDR3 sequence is 15 residues long. The study, taken as a whole, reports: Per published reports, the classifier diagnosed cytomegalovirus status with high specificity and sensitivity. Previously analyzed data showed that most TCR beta V segments were productive at a frequency of about 90% or about 30%.

The clonotype originates from a human donor in good health. The chain links TRBV10-3 to TRBJ1-1; TRBD1 matches 8 bases. Sequenced: PBMCs. CDR3 protein: CAISEDRGRGTEAFF. CDR3 nucleotide sequence: TGTGCCATCAGTGAGGACAGGGGCCGGGGGACTGAAGCTTTCTTT.